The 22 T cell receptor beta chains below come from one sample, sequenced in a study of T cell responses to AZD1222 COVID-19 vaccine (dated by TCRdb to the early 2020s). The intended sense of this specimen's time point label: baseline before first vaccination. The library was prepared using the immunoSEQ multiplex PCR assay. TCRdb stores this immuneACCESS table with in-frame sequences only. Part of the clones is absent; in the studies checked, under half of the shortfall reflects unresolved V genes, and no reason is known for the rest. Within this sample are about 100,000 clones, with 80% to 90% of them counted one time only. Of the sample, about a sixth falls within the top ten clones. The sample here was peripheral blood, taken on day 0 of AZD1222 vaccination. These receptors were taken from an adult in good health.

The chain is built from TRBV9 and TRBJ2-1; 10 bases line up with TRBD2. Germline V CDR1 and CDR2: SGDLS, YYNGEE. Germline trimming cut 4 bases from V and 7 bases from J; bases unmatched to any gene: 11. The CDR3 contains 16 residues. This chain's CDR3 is CASSSYLAGVGNEQFF. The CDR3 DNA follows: TGTGCCAGCAGCTCCTACCTAGCGGGAGTGGGGAATGAGCAGTTCTTC.

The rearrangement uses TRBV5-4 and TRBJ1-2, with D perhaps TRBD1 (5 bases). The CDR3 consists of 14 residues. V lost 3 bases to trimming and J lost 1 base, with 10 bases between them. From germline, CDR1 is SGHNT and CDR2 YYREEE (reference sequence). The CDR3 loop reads CASSSRDFNYGYTF. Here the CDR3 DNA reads TGTGCCAGCAGCTCCAGGGACTTTAACTATGGCTACACCTTC.

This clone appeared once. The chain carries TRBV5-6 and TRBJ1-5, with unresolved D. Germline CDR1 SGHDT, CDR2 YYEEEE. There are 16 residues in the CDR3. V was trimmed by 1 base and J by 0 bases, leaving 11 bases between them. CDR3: CASSLNGPASNQPQHF. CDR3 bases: TGTGCCAGCAGCTTGAACGGGCCTGCTAGCAATCAGCCCCAGCATTTT.

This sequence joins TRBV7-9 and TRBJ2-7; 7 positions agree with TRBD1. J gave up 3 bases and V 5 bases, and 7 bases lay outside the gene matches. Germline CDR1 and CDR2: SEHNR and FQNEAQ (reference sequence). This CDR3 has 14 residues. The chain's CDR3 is CASSPGGDLYEQYF. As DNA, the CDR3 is TGTGCCAGCAGCCCAGGGGGAGACCTCTACGAGCAGTACTTC.

The CDR3 DNA reads TGTGCCAGCTCACCAGGATTTGAGACAGTTTATGGCTACACCTTC. It encodes CASSPGFETVYGYTF. V is TRBV18 and J is TRBJ1-2, with D possibly being TRBD1 (5 bases). Germline CDR1 reads KGHSH; CDR2 reads LQKENI. V lost 2 bases to trimming and J lost 5 bases, with 15 bases between them. This CDR3 has 15 amino acids.

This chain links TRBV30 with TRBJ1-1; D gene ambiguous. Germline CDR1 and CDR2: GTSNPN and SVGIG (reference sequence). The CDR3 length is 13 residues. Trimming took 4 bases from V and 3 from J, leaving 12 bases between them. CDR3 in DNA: TGTGCCTGGATCCCCCCGGGCTACACTGAAGCTTTCTTT. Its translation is CAWIPPGYTEAFF.

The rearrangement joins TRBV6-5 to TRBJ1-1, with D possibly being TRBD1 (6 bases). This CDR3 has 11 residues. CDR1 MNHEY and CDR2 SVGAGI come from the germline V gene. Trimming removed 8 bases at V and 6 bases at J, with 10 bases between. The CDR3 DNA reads TGTGCCAGCTCCTACAGGGCTGAAGCTTTCTTT. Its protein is CASSYRAEAFF.

The CDR3 loop reads CASTGQGWYGYTF. In DNA, the CDR3 is TGTGCCAGTACCGGGCAGGGGTGGTATGGCTACACCTTC. This chain joins TRBV2 and TRBJ1-2, with D perhaps matching TRBD1 (6 bases). The germline CDR1 and CDR2 sequences are SNHLY and FYNNEI. The CDR3 extends over 13 amino acids. Deletions cut 9 bases from V and 5 bases from J, with 16 bases between.

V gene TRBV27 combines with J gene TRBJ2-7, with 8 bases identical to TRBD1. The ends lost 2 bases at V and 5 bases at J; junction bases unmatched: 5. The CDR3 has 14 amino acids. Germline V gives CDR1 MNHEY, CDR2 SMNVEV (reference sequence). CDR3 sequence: CASSLPGDRNEQYF. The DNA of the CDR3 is TGTGCCAGCAGTTTACCGGGGGACAGGAACGAGCAGTACTTC.

The DNA for the CDR3 is TGTGCCACCAGCAGATATAGGGGGGATACGCAGTATTTT. Protein product: CATSRYRGDTQYF. The chain is built from TRBV15 and TRBJ2-3, with a possible D match to TRBD1 (6 bases). The CDR3 runs to 13 residues. V was trimmed by 2 bases and J by 6 bases, leaving 9 bases between them. The germline V gene has CDR1 LNHNV and CDR2 YYDKDF (reference sequence). Full variable domain (missing parts from reference TRBV15 and TRBJ2-3): DAMVIQNPRYQVTQFGKPVTLSCSQTLNHNVMYWYQQKSSQAPKLLFHYYDKDFNNEADTPDNFQSRRPNTSFCFLDIRSPGLGDTAMYLCATSRYRGDTQYFGPGTRLTVL.

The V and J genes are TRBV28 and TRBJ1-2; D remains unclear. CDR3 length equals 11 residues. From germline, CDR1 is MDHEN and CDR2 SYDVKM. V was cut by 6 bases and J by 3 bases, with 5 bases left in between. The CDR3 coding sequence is TGTGCCAGCAGGGCGTACTATGGCTACACCTTC. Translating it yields CASRAYYGYTF.

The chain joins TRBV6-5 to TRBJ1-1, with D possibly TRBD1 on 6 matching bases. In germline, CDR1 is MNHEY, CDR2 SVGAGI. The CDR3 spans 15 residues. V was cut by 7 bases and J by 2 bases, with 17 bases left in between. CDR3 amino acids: CASTQPGHLNTEAFF. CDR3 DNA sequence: TGTGCCAGCACGCAACCGGGACACCTAAACACTGAAGCTTTCTTT.

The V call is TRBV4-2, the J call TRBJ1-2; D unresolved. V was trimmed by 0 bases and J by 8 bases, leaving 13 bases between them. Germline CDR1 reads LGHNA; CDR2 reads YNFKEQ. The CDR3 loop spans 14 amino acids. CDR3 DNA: TGTGCCAGCAGCCAAGAAAGGCTTGCCGGGGGCTACACCTTC. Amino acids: CASSQERLAGGYTF.

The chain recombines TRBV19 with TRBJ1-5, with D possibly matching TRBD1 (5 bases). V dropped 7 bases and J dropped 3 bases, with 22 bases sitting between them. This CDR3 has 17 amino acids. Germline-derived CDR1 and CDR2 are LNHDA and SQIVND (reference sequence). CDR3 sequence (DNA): TGTGCCAGTATGCCCCCCGGGAGTGGGGCCATCAATCAGCCCCAGCATTTT. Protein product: CASMPPGSGAINQPQHF. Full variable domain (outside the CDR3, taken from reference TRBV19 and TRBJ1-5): DGGITQSPKYLFRKEGQNVTLSCEQNLNHDAMYWYRQDPGQGLRLIYYSQIVNDFQKGDIAEGYSVSREKKESFPLTVTSAQKNPTAFYLCASMPPGSGAINQPQHFGDGTRLSIL.

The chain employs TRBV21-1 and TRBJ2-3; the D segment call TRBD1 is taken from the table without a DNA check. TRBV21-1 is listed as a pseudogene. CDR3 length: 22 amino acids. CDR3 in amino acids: CASSKDWLKGTANNYKVSTQYF. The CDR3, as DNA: TGTGCCAGCAGCAAAGATTGGTTAAAGGGGACAGCCAATAACTATAAGGTGAGTACGCAGTATTTT.

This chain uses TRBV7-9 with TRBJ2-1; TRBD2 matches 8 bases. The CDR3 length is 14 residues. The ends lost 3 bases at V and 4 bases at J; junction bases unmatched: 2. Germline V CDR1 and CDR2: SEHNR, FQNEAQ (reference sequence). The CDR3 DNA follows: TGTGCCAGCAGCTTTACTAGCGGATACAATGAGCAGTTCTTC. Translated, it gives CASSFTSGYNEQFF.

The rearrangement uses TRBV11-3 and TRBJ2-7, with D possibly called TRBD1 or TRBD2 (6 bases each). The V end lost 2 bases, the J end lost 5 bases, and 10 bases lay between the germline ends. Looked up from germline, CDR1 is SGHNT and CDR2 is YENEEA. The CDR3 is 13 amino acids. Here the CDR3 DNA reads TGTGCCAGCAGCTTAAACGGGGGCGACGAGCAGTACTTC. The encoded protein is CASSLNGGDEQYF.

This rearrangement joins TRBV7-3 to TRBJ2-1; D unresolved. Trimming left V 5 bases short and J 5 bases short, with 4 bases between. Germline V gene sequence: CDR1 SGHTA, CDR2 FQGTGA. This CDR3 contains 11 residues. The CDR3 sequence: CASSRDNEQFF. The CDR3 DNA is TGTGCCAGCAGCCGCGACAATGAGCAGTTCTTC.

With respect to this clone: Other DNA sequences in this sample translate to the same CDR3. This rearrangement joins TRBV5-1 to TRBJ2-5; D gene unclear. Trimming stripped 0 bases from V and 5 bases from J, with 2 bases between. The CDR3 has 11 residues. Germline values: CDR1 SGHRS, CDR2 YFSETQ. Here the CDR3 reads CASSLEETQYF. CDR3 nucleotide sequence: TGCGCCAGCAGCTTGGAGGAGACCCAGTACTTC.

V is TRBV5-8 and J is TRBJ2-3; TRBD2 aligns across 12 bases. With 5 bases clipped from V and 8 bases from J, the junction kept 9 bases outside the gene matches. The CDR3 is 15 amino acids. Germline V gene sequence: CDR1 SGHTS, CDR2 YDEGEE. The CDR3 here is CASRVRTSGVVTQYF. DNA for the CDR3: TGTGCCAGCAGGGTGAGGACTAGCGGGGTTGTTACGCAGTATTTT.

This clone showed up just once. CDR3 sequence (DNA): TGTGCCAGCAGTTCAGGGACAGGGATCTACGAGCAGTACTTC. Translation gives CASSSGTGIYEQYF. V is TRBV28 and J is TRBJ2-7; 9 nucleotides match TRBD1. The germline V gene encodes CDR1 MDHEN and CDR2 SYDVKM. The CDR3 totals 14 residues. J was trimmed by 3 bases and V by 4 bases; bases with no gene match: 4.

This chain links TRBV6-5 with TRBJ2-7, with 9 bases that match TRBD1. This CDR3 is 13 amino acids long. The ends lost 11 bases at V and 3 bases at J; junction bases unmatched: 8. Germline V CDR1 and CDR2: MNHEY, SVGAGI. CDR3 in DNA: TGTGCCGGCGCACAGGGGGCGGTCTACGAGCAGTACTTC. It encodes CAGAQGAVYEQYF.